This TCR beta chain derives from a study of T cells in Graves' hyperthyroidism and ophthalmopathy. Regions amplified from RNA transcripts were the TCR beta CDR3 regions. Initially, a first-round RT-PCR of the TCR CDR3 employed the HTBI primer set. Each CDR3 protein gets one entry after TCRdb re-called the multiplex PCR reads with MiXCR. The table lists hundreds of thousands of distinct CDR3 sequences, around 20% of them singletons. V lost 4 bases, J lost 4 bases, and 7 bases stayed unmatched. Germline CDR1 and CDR2: MGHRA and YSYEKL. This CDR3 is built from 15 residues. As concerns this clonotype: The antigen is unknown.

At least 3 on the Clinical Activity Score was recorded for ophthalmopathy patients, who also had NOSPECS grade at least 4 and duration under 3 months. Study-wide findings and caveats: A 13 V-J signature model discriminated ophthalmopathy versus stable hyperthyroidism.

This clonotype was obtained from a man aged 30 to 39 with Graves' ophthalmopathy. The V gene is TRBV4-1, the J gene TRBJ2-1, with 7 bases lining up with TRBD1. The sample was blood. The CDR3: CASSPRGPQYNEQFF. For the CDR3, the DNA is TGCGCCAGCAGCCCAAGGGGGCCCCAATACAATGAGCAGTTCTTC.